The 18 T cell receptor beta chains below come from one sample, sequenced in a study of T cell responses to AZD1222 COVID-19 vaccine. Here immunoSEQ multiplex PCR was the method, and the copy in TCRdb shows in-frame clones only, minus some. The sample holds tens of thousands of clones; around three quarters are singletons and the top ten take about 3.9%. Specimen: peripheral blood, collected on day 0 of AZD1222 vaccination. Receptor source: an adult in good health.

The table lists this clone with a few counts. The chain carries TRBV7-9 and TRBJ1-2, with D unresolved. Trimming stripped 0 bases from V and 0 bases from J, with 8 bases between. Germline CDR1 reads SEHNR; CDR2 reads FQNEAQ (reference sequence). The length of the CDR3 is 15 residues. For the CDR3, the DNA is TGTGCCAGCAGCTTAGCGCTGACGGCTAACTATGGCTACACCTTC. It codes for CASSLALTANYGYTF.

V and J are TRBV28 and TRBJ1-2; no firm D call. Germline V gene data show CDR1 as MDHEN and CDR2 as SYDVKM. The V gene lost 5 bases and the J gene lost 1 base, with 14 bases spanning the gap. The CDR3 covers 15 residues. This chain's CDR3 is CASSLGLAVNYGYTF. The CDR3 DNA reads TGTGCCAGCAGTCTGGGTTTGGCAGTTAACTATGGCTACACCTTC.

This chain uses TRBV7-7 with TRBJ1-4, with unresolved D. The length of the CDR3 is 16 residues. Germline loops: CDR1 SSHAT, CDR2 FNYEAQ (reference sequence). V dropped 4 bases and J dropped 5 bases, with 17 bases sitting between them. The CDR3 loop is CASSSGLGGTNEKLFF. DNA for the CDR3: TGTGCCAGCAGCTCGGGGTTAGGTGGTACAAATGAAAAACTGTTTTTT. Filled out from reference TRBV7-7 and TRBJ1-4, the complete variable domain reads GAGVSQSPRYKVTKRGQDVTLRCDPISSHATLYWYQQALGQGPEFLTYFNYEAQPDKSGLPSDRFSAERPEGSISTLTIQRTEQRDSAMYRCASSSGLGGTNEKLFFGSGTQLSVL.

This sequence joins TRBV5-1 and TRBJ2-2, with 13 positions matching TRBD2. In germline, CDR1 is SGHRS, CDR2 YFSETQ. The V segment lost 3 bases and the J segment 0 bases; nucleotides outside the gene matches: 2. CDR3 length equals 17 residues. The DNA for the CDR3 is TGCGCCAGCAGCTCGACTAGCGGGGGGTCGAACACCGGGGAGCTGTTTTTT. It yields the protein CASSSTSGGSNTGELFF.

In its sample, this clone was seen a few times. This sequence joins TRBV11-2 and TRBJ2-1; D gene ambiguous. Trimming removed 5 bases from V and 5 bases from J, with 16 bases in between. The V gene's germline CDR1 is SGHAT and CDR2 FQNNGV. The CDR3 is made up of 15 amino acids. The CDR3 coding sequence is TGTGCCAGCAGCCGTGCGCCAGATCGGCACAATGAGCAGTTCTTC. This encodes CASSRAPDRHNEQFF.

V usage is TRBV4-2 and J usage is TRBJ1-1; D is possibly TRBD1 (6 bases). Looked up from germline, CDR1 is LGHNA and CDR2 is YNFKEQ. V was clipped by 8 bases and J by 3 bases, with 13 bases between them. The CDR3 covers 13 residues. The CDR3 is CASADSLYTEAFF. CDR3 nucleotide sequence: TGTGCCAGCGCGGACAGTTTGTACACTGAAGCTTTCTTT.

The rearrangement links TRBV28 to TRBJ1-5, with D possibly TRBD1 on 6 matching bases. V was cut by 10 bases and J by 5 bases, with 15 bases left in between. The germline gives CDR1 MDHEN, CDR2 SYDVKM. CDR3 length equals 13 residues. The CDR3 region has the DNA TGTGCCATCCAGGGGCTCCAGCATCAGCCCCAGCATTTT. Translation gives CAIQGLQHQPQHF. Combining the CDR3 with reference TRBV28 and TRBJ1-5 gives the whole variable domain DVKVTQSSRYLVKRTGEKVFLECVQDMDHENMFWYRQDPGLGLRLIYFSYDVKMKEKGDIPEGYSVSREKKERFSLILESASTNQTSMYLCAIQGLQHQPQHFGDGTRLSIL.

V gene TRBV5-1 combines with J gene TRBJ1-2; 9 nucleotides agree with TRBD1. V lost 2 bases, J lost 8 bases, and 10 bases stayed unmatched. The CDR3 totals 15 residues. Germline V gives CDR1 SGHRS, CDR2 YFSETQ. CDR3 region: CASSFSGTGQEGYTF. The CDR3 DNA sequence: TGCGCCAGCAGCTTTTCCGGGACAGGGCAGGAGGGCTACACCTTC.

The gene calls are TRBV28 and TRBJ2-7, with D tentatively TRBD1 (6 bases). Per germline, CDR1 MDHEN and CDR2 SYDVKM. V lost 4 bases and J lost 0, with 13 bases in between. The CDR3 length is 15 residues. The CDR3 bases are TGTGCCAGCAGTTGGACAGAACCTGCCTCCTACGAGCAGTACTTC. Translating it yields CASSWTEPASYEQYF.

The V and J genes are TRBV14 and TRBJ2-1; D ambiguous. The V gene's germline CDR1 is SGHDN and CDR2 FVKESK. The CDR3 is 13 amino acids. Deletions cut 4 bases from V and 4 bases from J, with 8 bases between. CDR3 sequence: CASSPAVYNEQFF. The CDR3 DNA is TGTGCCAGCAGCCCGGCAGTTTACAATGAGCAGTTCTTC.

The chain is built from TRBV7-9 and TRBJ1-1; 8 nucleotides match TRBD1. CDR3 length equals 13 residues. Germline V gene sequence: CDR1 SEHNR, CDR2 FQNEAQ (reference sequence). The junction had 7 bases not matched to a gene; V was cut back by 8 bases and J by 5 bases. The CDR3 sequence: CASSQGVRTEAFF. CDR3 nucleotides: TGTGCCAGCTCACAGGGGGTTAGAACTGAAGCTTTCTTT.

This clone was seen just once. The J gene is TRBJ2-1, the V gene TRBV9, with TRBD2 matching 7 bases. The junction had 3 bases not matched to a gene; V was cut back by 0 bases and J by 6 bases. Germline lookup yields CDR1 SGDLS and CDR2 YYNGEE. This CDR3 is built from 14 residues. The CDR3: CASSVGGRGNEQFF. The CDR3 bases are TGTGCCAGCAGCGTAGGGGGGAGGGGCAATGAGCAGTTCTTC.

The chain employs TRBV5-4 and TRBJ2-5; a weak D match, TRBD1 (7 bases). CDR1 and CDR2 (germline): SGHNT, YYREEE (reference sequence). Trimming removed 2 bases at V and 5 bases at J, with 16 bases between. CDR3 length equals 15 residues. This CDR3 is CASSFGTASGETQYF. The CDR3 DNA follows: TGTGCCAGCAGCTTCGGGACAGCCAGCGGGGAGACCCAGTACTTC.

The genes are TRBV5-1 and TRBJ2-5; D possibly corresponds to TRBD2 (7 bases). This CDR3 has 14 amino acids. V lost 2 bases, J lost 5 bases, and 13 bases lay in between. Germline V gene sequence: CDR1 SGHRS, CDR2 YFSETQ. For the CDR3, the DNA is TGCGCCAGCAGCTTTGGCGGGGGCCTGGAGACCCAGTACTTC. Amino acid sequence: CASSFGGGLETQYF.

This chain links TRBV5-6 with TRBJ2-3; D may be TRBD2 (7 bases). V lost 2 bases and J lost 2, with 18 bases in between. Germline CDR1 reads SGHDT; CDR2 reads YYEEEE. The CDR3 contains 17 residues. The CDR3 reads CASSFGYTGGHTDTQYF. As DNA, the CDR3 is TGTGCCAGCAGCTTTGGCTATACGGGGGGCCACACAGATACGCAGTATTTT.

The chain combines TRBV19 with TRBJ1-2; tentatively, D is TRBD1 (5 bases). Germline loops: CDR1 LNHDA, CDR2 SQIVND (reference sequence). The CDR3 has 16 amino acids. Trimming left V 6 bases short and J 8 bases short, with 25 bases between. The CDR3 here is CASSHRAGLRLLGYTF. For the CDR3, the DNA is TGTGCCAGTAGCCATCGAGCGGGGCTCCGATTATTAGGCTACACCTTC.

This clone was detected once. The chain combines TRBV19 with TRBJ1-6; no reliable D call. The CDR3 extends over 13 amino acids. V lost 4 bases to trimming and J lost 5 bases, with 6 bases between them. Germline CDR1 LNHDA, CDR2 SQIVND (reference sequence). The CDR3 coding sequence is TGTGCCAGTAGTACGAATCATAATTCACCCCTCCACTTT. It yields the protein CASSTNHNSPLHF.

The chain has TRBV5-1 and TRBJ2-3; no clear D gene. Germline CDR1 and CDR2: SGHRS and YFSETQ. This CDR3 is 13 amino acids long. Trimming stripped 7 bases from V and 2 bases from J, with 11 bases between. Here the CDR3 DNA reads TGCGCCAGCTCGGAGCCCTACACAGATACGCAGTATTTT. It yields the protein CASSEPYTDTQYF. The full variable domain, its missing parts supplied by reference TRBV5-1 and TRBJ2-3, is KAGVTQTPRYLIKTRGQQVTLSCSPISGHRSVSWYQQTPGQGLQFLFEYFSETQRNKGNFPGRFSGRQFSNSRSEMNVSTLELGDSALYLCASSEPYTDTQYFGPGTRLTVL.